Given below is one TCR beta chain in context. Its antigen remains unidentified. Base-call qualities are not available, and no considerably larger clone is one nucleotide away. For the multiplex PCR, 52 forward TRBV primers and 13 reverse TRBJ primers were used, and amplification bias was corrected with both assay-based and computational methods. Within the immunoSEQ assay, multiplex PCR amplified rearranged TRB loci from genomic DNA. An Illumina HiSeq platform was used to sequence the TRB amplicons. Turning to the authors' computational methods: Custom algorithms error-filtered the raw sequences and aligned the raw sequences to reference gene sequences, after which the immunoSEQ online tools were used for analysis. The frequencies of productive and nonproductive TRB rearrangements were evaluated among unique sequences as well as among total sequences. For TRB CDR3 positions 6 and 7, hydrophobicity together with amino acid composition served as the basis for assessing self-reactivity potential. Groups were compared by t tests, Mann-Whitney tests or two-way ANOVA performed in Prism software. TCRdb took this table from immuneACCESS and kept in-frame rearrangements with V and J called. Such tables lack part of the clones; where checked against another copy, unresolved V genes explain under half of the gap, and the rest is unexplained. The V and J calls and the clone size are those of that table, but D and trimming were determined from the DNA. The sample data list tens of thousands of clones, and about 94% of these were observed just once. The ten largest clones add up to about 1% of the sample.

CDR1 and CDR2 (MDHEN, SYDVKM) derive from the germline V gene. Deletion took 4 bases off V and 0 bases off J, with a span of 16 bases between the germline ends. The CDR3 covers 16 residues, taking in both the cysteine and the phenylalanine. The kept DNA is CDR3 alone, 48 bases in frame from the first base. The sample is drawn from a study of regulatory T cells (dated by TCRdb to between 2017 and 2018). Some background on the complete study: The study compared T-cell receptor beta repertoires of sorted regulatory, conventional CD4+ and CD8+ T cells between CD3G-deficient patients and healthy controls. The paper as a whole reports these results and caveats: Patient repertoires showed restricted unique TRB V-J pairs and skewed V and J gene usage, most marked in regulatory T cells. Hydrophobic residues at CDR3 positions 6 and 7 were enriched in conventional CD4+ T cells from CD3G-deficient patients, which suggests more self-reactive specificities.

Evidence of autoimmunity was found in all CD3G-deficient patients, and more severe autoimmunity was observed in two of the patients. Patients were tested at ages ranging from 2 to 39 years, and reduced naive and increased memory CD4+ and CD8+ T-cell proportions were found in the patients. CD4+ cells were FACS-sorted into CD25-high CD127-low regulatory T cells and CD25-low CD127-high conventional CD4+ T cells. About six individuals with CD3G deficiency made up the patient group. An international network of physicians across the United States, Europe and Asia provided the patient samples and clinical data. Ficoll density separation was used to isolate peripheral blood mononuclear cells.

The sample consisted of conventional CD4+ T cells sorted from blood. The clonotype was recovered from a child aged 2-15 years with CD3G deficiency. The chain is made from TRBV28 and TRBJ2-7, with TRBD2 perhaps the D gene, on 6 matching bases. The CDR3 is CASSSNWASASYEQYF. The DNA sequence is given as TGTGCCAGCAGTTCGAACTGGGCTAGCGCCTCCTACGAGCAGTACTTC.